These T cell receptor beta chains were read from a single sample in a study of blood T cells in healthy people across ages. TCRdb re-called the 5' RACE reads with MiXCR, one entry per CDR3 protein. The sample carries approximately 880,000 distinct CDR3 sequences, about 44% recorded once. The specimen was blood. These TCRs come from a man aged 25-45 years in good health. Both conserved end residues are part of each CDR3. A D gene is named only where the DNA matches it firmly. A clone size is listed for some rows: how often the clone was seen (once, few, many), or a class if it is expanded.

v_gene,j_gene,d_gene,abundance,CDR3aa,CDR3nt
TRBV27,TRBJ2-7,TRBD2,.,CASSSIAGGGYEQYF,TGTGCCAGCAGTTCGATAGCGGGGGGCGGGTACGAGCAGTACTTC
TRBV20-1,TRBJ2-5,.,.,CSARSQGETQYF,TGCAGTGCTAGATCCCAGGGGGAGACCCAGTACTTC
TRBV27,TRBJ2-1,TRBD1,.,CASSFLGGSGNEQFF,TGTGCCAGCAGTTTTCTAGGGGGCTCGGGCAATGAGCAGTTCTTC
TRBV12-3/TRBV12-4,TRBJ1-1,TRBD1,.,CASSIRDRATEAFF,TGTGCCAGCAGCATCCGGGACAGGGCAACTGAAGCTTTCTTT
TRBV3-1,TRBJ2-7,.,few,CASSQGRILEQYF,TGTGCCAGCAGTCAAGGACGGATCCTTGAGCAGTACTTC
TRBV29-1,TRBJ2-3,TRBD1,.,CSVGPAGGAITDTQYF,TGCAGCGTTGGGCCCGCAGGGGGCGCGATAACAGATACGCAGTATTTT
TRBV20-1,TRBJ2-5,.,.,CSARDARGARETQYF,TGCAGTGCTAGAGATGCCCGGGGGGCTAGAGAGACTCAGTACTTC
TRBV4-1,TRBJ1-2,.,few,CASSPGAADGHVYTF,TGCGCCAGCAGCCCCGGGGCAGCAGATGGTCATGTCTACACCTTC
TRBV3-1,TRBJ2-7,TRBD2,.,CASSLKSGLAGLYEQYF,TGTGCCAGCAGCCTAAAATCGGGACTAGCGGGGTTGTACGAGCAGTACTTC
TRBV4-3,TRBJ2-5,.,few,CASSQTPTPGETQYF,TGCGCCAGCAGCCAAACCCCAACTCCCGGAGAGACCCAGTACTTC
TRBV6-5,TRBJ2-5,.,.,CASSYGSAQETQYF,TGTGCCAGCAGTTACGGGTCGGCCCAAGAGACCCAGTACTTC
TRBV5-1,TRBJ1-1,.,few,CASNNERGEAFF,TGCGCCAGCAACAACGAACGGGGTGAAGCTTTCTTT
TRBV6-1,TRBJ1-2,TRBD1,.,CASSKEQGNYGYTF,TGTGCCAGCAGCAAAGAACAGGGGAACTATGGCTACACCTTC
TRBV4-1,TRBJ2-3,.,.,CASSQDSTGENSDTQYF,TGCGCCAGCAGCCAAGACTCGACTGGAGAGAATTCAGATACGCAGTATTTT
TRBV4-3,TRBJ2-1,TRBD2,.,CASSQDRGGLNEQFF,TGCGCCAGCAGCCAAGATCGGGGGGGTTTAAATGAGCAGTTCTTC
TRBV4-3,TRBJ2-3,TRBD2,many,CASSQKPGLAADTQYF,TGCGCCAGCAGCCAAAAGCCCGGACTAGCCGCAGATACGCAGTATTTT
TRBV20-1,TRBJ2-1,TRBD2,.,CSARGSGGVYEQFF,TGCAGTGCTAGAGGGAGCGGGGGGGTGTATGAGCAGTTCTTC
TRBV6-2/TRBV6-3,TRBJ2-1,TRBD1,.,CASRSGQGSNEQFF,TGTGCCAGCAGGTCGGGACAGGGGAGCAATGAGCAGTTCTTC
TRBV20-1,TRBJ2-5,.,.,CSAGGFRETQYF,TGCAGTGCGGGCGGATTCAGGGAGACCCAGTACTTC
TRBV20-1,TRBJ2-3,.,.,CSAAREGPDTQYF,TGCAGTGCCGCTAGAGAGGGCCCAGATACGCAGTATTTT
TRBV27,TRBJ2-3,.,few,CAFGASIRKDTQYF,TGTGCCTTTGGGGCCAGTATCAGGAAAGATACGCAGTATTTT
TRBV5-1,TRBJ2-7,.,.,CASSLDREEGEQYF,TGCGCCAGCAGCTTGGACAGGGAAGAGGGCGAGCAGTACTTC
TRBV7-2,TRBJ2-7,.,.,CASTQVGVEQYF,TGTGCCAGCACACAGGTCGGGGTCGAGCAGTACTTC
TRBV16,TRBJ2-5,.,.,CASSQSAGYQETQYF,TGTGCCAGCAGCCAATCTGCGGGGTACCAAGAGACCCAGTACTTC
TRBV7-9,TRBJ1-5,.,.,CASSPYQPQHF,TGTGCCAGCAGCCCCTATCAGCCCCAGCATTTT
TRBV2,TRBJ2-5,TRBD1,.,CASSPTGWETQYF,TGTGCCAGCAGTCCGACAGGGTGGGAGACCCAGTACTTC
TRBV7-3,TRBJ2-3,.,.,CASSPAGQDSDTQYF,TGTGCCAGCAGCCCAGCGGGACAGGACTCAGATACGCAGTATTTT
TRBV12-5,TRBJ2-7,.,.,CASGPGWDKQYF,TGTGCTAGTGGCCCGGGCTGGGACAAGCAGTACTTC
TRBV20-1,TRBJ1-2,.,.,CSARAGSIDGYTF,TGCAGTGCTAGAGCGGGCAGTATAGATGGCTACACCTTC
TRBV12-3/TRBV12-4,TRBJ2-1,.,few,CASSLGWDSPPKEQFF,TGTGCCAGCAGTTTGGGTTGGGACTCACCTCCGAAAGAGCAGTTCTTC
TRBV4-3,TRBJ1-2,.,many,CASSQQNKGTYGYTF,TGCGCCAGCAGCCAACAGAACAAGGGGACCTATGGCTACACCTTC
TRBV6-1,TRBJ1-1,TRBD1,.,CASVPGQGLDTEAFF,TGTGCCAGCGTTCCGGGACAGGGGTTGGACACTGAAGCTTTCTTT
TRBV5-8,TRBJ2-1,TRBD2,.,CASSLNMLAGVLEQFF,TGTGCCAGCAGCTTAAATATGCTAGCGGGGGTTCTTGAGCAGTTCTTC
TRBV20-1,TRBJ2-1,.,few,CSARDRGADYNEQFF,TGCAGTGCTAGAGATCGTGGGGCTGACTACAATGAGCAGTTCTTC
TRBV7-9,TRBJ1-5,.,.,CASSLNLDGLNSNQPQHF,TGTGCCAGCAGCTTAAACCTCGACGGATTGAATAGCAATCAGCCCCAGCATTTT
TRBV10-3,TRBJ2-7,TRBD2,.,CAISEAGGIDEQYF,TGTGCCATCAGTGAGGCGGGGGGGATCGACGAGCAGTACTTC
TRBV5-1,TRBJ2-3,.,once,CASSGGTGQPTDTQYF,TGCGCCAGCAGCGGGGGTACGGGACAACCCACAGATACGCAGTATTTT
TRBV20-1,TRBJ2-3,TRBD1,.,CSARGLDREVRTDTQYF,TGCAGTGCTAGAGGATTGGACAGGGAAGTAAGGACAGATACGCAGTATTTT
TRBV7-9,TRBJ2-5,.,.,CASSFARDRPQETQYF,TGTGCCAGTAGTTTCGCTCGAGACAGGCCACAAGAGACCCAGTACTTC
TRBV7-3,TRBJ2-5,.,few,CASSLTGGMETQYF,TGTGCCAGCAGCTTAACGGGGGGTATGGAGACCCAGTACTTC
TRBV20-1,TRBJ2-3,TRBD2,few,CSAGGGRDTQYF,TGCAGTGCTGGGGGGGGAAGGGATACGCAGTATTTT
TRBV6-5,TRBJ2-7,TRBD2,few,CAASGTLSYEQYF,TGTGCAGCTAGCGGGACCCTCTCCTACGAGCAGTACTTC
TRBV20-1,TRBJ1-5,.,.,CSAPQQGGQPQHF,TGCAGTGCTCCGCAGCAAGGAGGCCAGCCCCAGCATTTT
TRBV2,TRBJ1-2,.,.,CASSIEEFGGHTF,TGTGCCAGCAGTATAGAGGAGTTCGGGGGCCACACCTTC
TRBV7-2,TRBJ2-7,.,.,CASSLVSVGGSSYEQYF,TGTGCCAGCAGCTTAGTGTCGGTGGGTGGGAGCTCCTACGAGCAGTACTTC
TRBV29-1,TRBJ2-1,.,.,CSGKINEQFF,TGCAGCGGTAAAATTAACGAGCAGTTCTTC